These 13 T cell receptor beta chains were all obtained from the same sample, sequenced in a study of shared clonotypes between healthy human individuals. In the naive CD8 group, cells lacked CD45RO and were positively selected for CCR7, so terminally differentiated effector memory CD45RA+ cells were left out. TCRdb's copy holds only in-frame clones and misses some; the assay was immunoSEQ multiplex PCR. The sample contains more than 2 million clones, roughly 95% of which appear only once. Sequencing was done on a sample of naive CD8+ T cells from PBMCs. The source of these receptors is a man in his late teens or twenties in good health. Some clones in this sample may be carry-over from other donors' samples.

The gene calls are TRBV29-1 and TRBJ2-5; TRBD2 matches at 8 bases. CDR3 size: 14 residues. Germline V gene lookup returns CDR1 SQVTM and CDR2 ANQGSEA. The ends lost 5 bases at V and 4 bases at J; junction bases unmatched: 9. CDR3 nucleotides: TGCAGCGTTTGGGCCGGGACTAGACTAGAGACCCAGTACTTC. As protein: CSVWAGTRLETQYF.

The sample holds one count of this clone. The J gene is TRBJ2-7, the V gene TRBV28, with TRBD1 identical over 7 bases. V dropped 3 bases and J dropped 2; count of bases not matched to a gene: 4. Germline V gene data show CDR1 as MDHEN and CDR2 as SYDVKM. The CDR3 runs to 14 residues. The CDR3 sequence is CASSFQGDAYEQYF. The CDR3, as DNA: TGTGCCAGCAGTTTCCAGGGGGACGCCTACGAGCAGTACTTC.

The rearrangement links TRBV2 to TRBJ2-6; TRBD1 is a possible D gene (6 bases). This CDR3 region has 19 residues. Trimming shortened V by 0 bases and J by 0 bases, and 15 bases separated the two germline ends. In germline, CDR1 is SNHLY, CDR2 FYNNEI. CDR3 loop: CASSEAVAGQSSGANVLTF. CDR3 bases: TGTGCCAGCAGTGAAGCTGTGGCAGGACAGAGCTCTGGGGCCAACGTCCTGACTTTC.

This chain joins TRBV10-3 and TRBJ2-7, with 9 bases matching TRBD1. V dropped 7 bases and J dropped 6; count of bases not matched to a gene: 22. Germline CDR1 reads ENHRY; CDR2 reads SYGVKD. CDR3 size: 18 residues. Written as DNA, the CDR3 is TGTGCCATCACCCAGACCCGGACAGGGGCTAACCTTGCCGCCGAGCAGTACTTC. It translates to CAITQTRTGANLAAEQYF.

The table lists this clone with a few counts. The chain links TRBV20-1 to TRBJ1-1; D gene uncertain. This CDR3 comprises 11 residues. V was shortened by 3 bases and J by 13 bases, with 15 bases between the two germline ends. Germline values: CDR1 DFQATT, CDR2 SNEGSKA (reference sequence). The CDR3 loop reads CSARWVPLVFF. The CDR3 nucleotides are TGCAGTGCTAGGTGGGTACCCCTCGTTTTCTTT.

The chain uses TRBV9 and TRBJ2-1; tentatively, D is TRBD2 (6 bases). Trimming took 3 bases from V and 4 from J, leaving 17 bases between them. The CDR3 has 16 residues. The germline CDR1 and CDR2 sequences are SGDLS and YYNGEE. This chain's CDR3 is CASSGVEAGMYNEQFF. The CDR3 bases are TGTGCCAGCAGCGGTGTGGAGGCGGGGATGTACAATGAGCAGTTCTTC.

The rearrangement joins TRBV4-2 to TRBJ2-7; D is unresolved. Deletions cut 0 bases from V and 4 bases from J, with 10 bases between. Germline CDR1 and CDR2: LGHNA and YNFKEQ. The CDR3 runs 14 residues. The CDR3 DNA is TGTGCCAGCAGCCAAGATCGGGCGGAATACGAGCAGTACTTC. This gives the protein CASSQDRAEYEQYF.

This chain uses TRBV6-1 with TRBJ2-7; the D is unclear. The CDR3 is 15 amino acids. Per the germline V gene, CDR1 is MNHNS and CDR2 is SASEGT. V lost 0 bases and J 0 bases, leaving 9 bases between the germline ends. CDR3 loop: CASSEAPGRSYEQYF. CDR3 in DNA: TGTGCCAGCAGTGAAGCTCCCGGCCGCTCCTACGAGCAGTACTTC.

The gene calls are TRBV19 and TRBJ1-3, with unresolved D. CDR1 and CDR2 from the germline V gene are LNHDA and SQIVND (reference sequence). Trimming stripped 3 bases from V and 0 bases from J, with 12 bases between. This CDR3 has 16 residues. As DNA, the CDR3 is TGTGCCAGTAGTATTGAGTGGGTCAGCTCTGGAAACACCATATATTTT. This codes for CASSIEWVSSGNTIYF.

The chain employs TRBV9 and TRBJ1-1; D unresolved. The CDR3 is 13 amino acids. Trimming took off 3 bases at V and 3 bases at J, with 9 bases between the two ends. Per the germline V gene, CDR1 is SGDLS and CDR2 is YYNGEE. CDR3 DNA sequence: TGTGCCAGCAGCGCCGGGGTTTACACTGAAGCTTTCTTT. Protein product: CASSAGVYTEAFF.

The chain has TRBV4-1 and TRBJ2-7, with 9 bases matching TRBD2. V gave up 0 bases and J gave up 3 bases; unmatched junction bases: 9. This CDR3 contains 17 residues. CDR1 and CDR2 from the germline V gene are MGHRA and YSYEKL. CDR3: CASSQELAGSSLYEQYF. CDR3 nucleotide sequence: TGCGCCAGCAGCCAAGAACTAGCGGGTTCGTCGCTCTACGAGCAGTACTTC.

The gene calls are TRBV6-1 and TRBJ2-3; 9 nucleotides align to TRBD1. The CDR3 contains 16 residues. Germline V lookup: CDR1 MNHNS, CDR2 SASEGT. The V gene end was trimmed by 2 bases and the J gene end by 4 bases; junction bases not matched to a gene: 7. The CDR3 DNA reads TGTGCCAGCAGTGAAAGGGACAGGGTAGGTCCAGATACGCAGTATTTT. Translating gives CASSERDRVGPDTQYF.

The chain joins TRBV27 to TRBJ2-7; 15 nucleotides agree with TRBD2. V lost 3 bases and J lost 6; bases outside the gene matches: 9. There are 17 residues in the CDR3. CDR1 and CDR2 (germline): MNHEY, SMNVEV (reference sequence). The CDR3 spells CASSFQPGTSGRSEQYF. CDR3 nucleotides: TGTGCCAGCAGTTTCCAGCCCGGGACTAGCGGGAGGAGCGAGCAGTACTTC.